One and the same sample provided the 32 T cell receptor beta chains below, sequenced in a study of blood T cell repertoires in COVID-19. Sequencing used immunoSEQ multiplex PCR; TCRdb keeps in-frame clones, though not all of them. This sample has tens of thousands of clones; roughly 92% occur once, and the top ten carry approximately 6.2%. The sequenced sample was peripheral blood. The receptors stem from a human donor in a cohort sampled during active COVID-19.

The CDR3 bases are TGTGCCAGCAGCTTGCTCCGAGGCGGCACAGATACGCAGTATTTT. This sequence encodes CASSLLRGGTDTQYF. The gene calls are TRBV5-5 and TRBJ2-3; D is ambiguous. Germline values: CDR1 SGHKS, CDR2 YYEKEE (reference sequence). V was cut by 1 base and J by 1 base, with 10 bases left in between. This CDR3 region has 15 residues. Using reference TRBV5-5 and TRBJ2-3 for the parts outside the CDR3, the full variable domain is DAGVTQSPTHLIKTRGQQVTLRCSPISGHKSVSWYQQVLGQGPQFIFQYYEKEERGRGNFPDRFSARQFPNYSSELNVNALLLGDSALYLCASSLLRGGTDTQYFGPGTRLTVL.

This clone has only one observation. The chain links TRBV6-5 to TRBJ1-2, with 9 bases matching TRBD1. This CDR3 has 14 amino acids. The germline V gene has CDR1 MNHEY and CDR2 SVGAGI. After removal of 6 bases from V and 0 bases from J, the junction contained 2 bases not matched to a gene. As DNA, the CDR3 is TGTGCCAGCAGCCGACAGGGGGCTAACTATGGCTACACCTTC. This encodes CASSRQGANYGYTF.

This clone was detected only once. The CDR3 here is CASSQGTGGLYNEQFF. CDR3 in DNA: TGCGCCAGCAGCCAAGGAACGGGGGGGCTCTACAATGAGCAGTTCTTC. This chain joins TRBV4-1 and TRBJ2-1; 8 positions agree with TRBD2. V lost 1 base and J lost 3; bases outside the gene matches: 5. The CDR3 runs 16 residues. Germline CDR1 and CDR2: MGHRA and YSYEKL.

The CDR3 coding sequence is TGTGCCAGCAGCCCCCTTACCGGGACAGGGGTTACGGGAATCTATGGCTACACCTTC. This codes for CASSPLTGTGVTGIYGYTF. V gene TRBV7-9 combines with J gene TRBJ1-2, with 10 bases identical to TRBD1. V gave up 5 bases and J gave up 4 bases; unmatched junction bases: 19. This CDR3 region has 19 residues. Looked up from germline, CDR1 is SEHNR and CDR2 is FQNEAQ (reference sequence).

The genes are TRBV2 and TRBJ2-7; TRBD1 is a possible D gene (6 bases). Germline CDR1 reads SNHLY; CDR2 reads FYNNEI. V lost 3 bases and J lost 1, with 10 bases in between. The CDR3 sequence is 14 residues long. The CDR3 reads CASSEERGSYEQYF. The CDR3 nucleotides are TGTGCCAGCAGTGAGGAAAGGGGGTCCTACGAGCAGTACTTC.

The J gene is TRBJ2-3, the V gene TRBV27; 11 nucleotides align to TRBD2. Looked up from germline, CDR1 is MNHEY and CDR2 is SMNVEV (reference sequence). With 4 bases clipped from V and 0 bases from J, the junction kept 12 bases outside the gene matches. The CDR3 extends over 19 amino acids. The CDR3 loop is CASSSRLGTSGGSTDTQYF. CDR3 in DNA: TGTGCCAGCAGTTCGCGGCTCGGGACTAGCGGAGGAAGCACAGATACGCAGTATTTT.

With regard to this clone: A junction boundary mismatches the germline segment, possibly from a read error. V gene TRBV7-7 combines with J gene TRBJ1-5; D perhaps matches TRBD1 (6 bases). This CDR3 has 13 residues. Germline V gives CDR1 SSHAT, CDR2 FNYEAQ (reference sequence). The CDR3: CASNPTGNQPQHF. In nucleotides, the CDR3 is TGTGCTAGCAACCCTACAGGGAATCAGCCCCAGCATTTT.

The rearrangement uses TRBV19 and TRBJ2-7; D possibly corresponds to TRBD1 (6 bases). The CDR3 consists of 15 residues. The V end was cut by 3 bases, the J end by 4 bases, with 16 bases between. Germline lookup yields CDR1 LNHDA and CDR2 SQIVND (reference sequence). The CDR3 nucleotides read TGTGCCAGTAGTATTACAGGGACAAAGTCGTACGAGCAGTACTTC. Its protein product is CASSITGTKSYEQYF.

The rearrangement links TRBV7-3 to TRBJ2-3; D is possibly TRBD2 (6 bases). The CDR3 length is 12 residues. V was shortened by 1 base and J by 11 bases, with 10 bases between the two germline ends. The germline gives CDR1 SGHTA, CDR2 FQGTGA. CDR3 protein: CASSLSRGKQYF. The CDR3 coding sequence is TGTGCCAGCAGCTTAAGCCGGGGGAAGCAGTATTTT.

CDR3 nucleotides: TGTGCCAGCAGCGACGGACAGGGGGTTTTTGAAAAACTGTTTTTT. It codes for CASSDGQGVFEKLFF. This chain connects TRBV5-4 to TRBJ1-4, with 10 bases identical to TRBD1. V shed 4 bases, J shed 7 bases, and the junction held 7 bases outside the gene matches. This CDR3 has 15 residues. CDR1 and CDR2 (germline): SGHNT, YYREEE (reference sequence).

The CDR3 DNA follows: TGTGCCAGCAGCAAAGATACGGACAGGCAGCCCTACGAGCAGTACTTC. Residues: CASSKDTDRQPYEQYF. V gene TRBV21-1 combines with J gene TRBJ2-7; whether TRBD1, the table's D call, matches the DNA was not checked. TRBV21-1 is recorded as a pseudogene. The CDR3 is 16 amino acids.

The CDR3 loop is CASSLTAGTGGREQYF. In DNA, the CDR3 is TGTGCCAGCAGCTTAACGGCCGGGACCGGGGGTCGGGAGCAGTACTTC. The chain employs TRBV7-9 and TRBJ2-7, with D possibly matching TRBD2 (6 bases). Germline CDR1 reads SEHNR; CDR2 reads FQNEAQ (reference sequence). V shed 2 bases and J shed 7 bases, with 21 bases lying between them. The CDR3 length is 16 residues.

The V gene is TRBV10-3, the J gene TRBJ2-1; 9 bases fit TRBD2. The CDR3 consists of 13 residues. The V segment lost 3 bases and the J segment 7 bases; nucleotides outside the gene matches: 1. Germline V gene lookup returns CDR1 ENHRY and CDR2 SYGVKD. Written as DNA, the CDR3 is TGTGCCATCAGTGATAGCGGGGGAAATGAGCAGTTCTTC. Translating it yields CAISDSGGNEQFF.

The chain employs TRBV7-3 and TRBJ1-2; unclear D gene. Trimming removed 3 bases at V and 10 bases at J, with 12 bases between. The CDR3 is 12 amino acids. In germline, CDR1 is SGHTA, CDR2 FQGTGA. The CDR3 sequence: CASSLSGRDYTF. Written as DNA, the CDR3 is TGTGCCAGCAGCTTGAGCGGACGAGACTACACCTTC. The full variable domain, rest sourced from reference TRBV7-3 and TRBJ1-2, is GAGVSQTPSNKVTEKGKYVELRCDPISGHTALYWYRQSLGQGPEFLIYFQGTGAADDSGLPNDRFFAVRPEGSVSTLKIQRTERGDSAVYLCASSLSGRDYTFGSGTRLTVV.

V and J are TRBV7-2 and TRBJ2-5; possible D gene TRBD1, 6 bases. This CDR3 region has 14 residues. In germline, CDR1 is SGHTA, CDR2 FQGNSA. The ends were cut back, 3 bases at V and 5 bases at J, with 13 bases in the middle. CDR3: CASSLGHGQETQYF. The CDR3 nucleotides read TGTGCCAGCAGCTTGGGACACGGGCAGGAGACCCAGTACTTC.

The chain employs TRBV5-1 and TRBJ2-3; TRBD2 matches 7 bases. Germline V CDR1 and CDR2: SGHRS, YFSETQ. With V trimmed by 7 bases and J by 4 bases, 12 bases remained unmatched. The length of the CDR3 is 15 residues. For the CDR3, the DNA is TGCGCCAGCGGAGTCGAGGGAGGGCCGGCAGATACGCAGTATTTT. Amino acids: CASGVEGGPADTQYF.

The chain couples TRBV5-4 to TRBJ2-5; D might be TRBD2 (5 bases). Germline V gives CDR1 SGHNT, CDR2 YYREEE (reference sequence). CDR3 length: 15 amino acids. The V end lost 0 bases, the J end lost 1 base, and 10 bases lay between the germline ends. The DNA of the CDR3 is TGTGCCAGCAGCTTGGGGGGAGCAGGCCAAGAGACCCAGTACTTC. It is translated as CASSLGGAGQETQYF.

V gene TRBV5-8 combines with J gene TRBJ1-2, with D maybe TRBD1 (5 bases). The germline gives CDR1 SGHTS, CDR2 YDEGEE. V dropped 2 bases and J dropped 3 bases, with 8 bases sitting between them. This CDR3 is built from 13 residues. CDR3 DNA: TGTGCCAGCAGCTTCAGGGCAGACTATGGCTACACCTTC. Translation gives CASSFRADYGYTF.

A note on this clone: Its ends do not fully match the called genes, so a read error is possible. The chain joins TRBV29-1 to TRBJ1-1; D gene uncertain. Germline lookup yields CDR1 SQVTM and CDR2 ANQGSEA. The CDR3 extends over 12 amino acids. DNA of the CDR3: TGCAGCGTTCAAGAGAGTGGTACTGAAGCTTTCTTT. Protein product: CSVQESGTEAFF.

This chain connects TRBV11-2 to TRBJ2-3; the match to TRBD1 covers 10 bases. CDR1 and CDR2 from the germline V gene are SGHAT and FQNNGV. V gave up 5 bases and J gave up 6 bases; unmatched junction bases: 5. The CDR3 totals 14 residues. DNA for the CDR3: TGTGCCAGCAGCCCCTGGACAGGGGGGGATACGCAGTATTTT. It codes for CASSPWTGGDTQYF.

The rearrangement uses TRBV7-2 and TRBJ2-6; D is undetermined. The CDR3 is 13 amino acids. CDR1 is SGHTA, CDR2 FQGNSA, per germline. Trimming took 5 bases from V and 2 from J, leaving 4 bases between them. CDR3 sequence reads: CASSQTGANVLTF. The CDR3 DNA reads as TGTGCCAGCAGCCAAACTGGGGCCAACGTCCTGACTTTC.

The V gene is TRBV28, the J gene TRBJ2-3, with 14 bases that match TRBD2. J was trimmed by 1 base and V by 8 bases; bases with no gene match: 5. This CDR3 spans 16 amino acids. CDR1 is MDHEN and CDR2 is SYDVKM in the germline V gene. For the CDR3, the DNA is TGTGCCAGCCCACCGGGACTAGCGGGGGGCACAGATACGCAGTATTTT. Protein sequence: CASPPGLAGGTDTQYF.

The rearrangement links TRBV3-1 (or the pseudogene TRBV3-2) to TRBJ2-5; 14 bases match TRBD2. Germline V CDR1 and CDR2: LGHDT, YNNKEL (reference sequence). Trimming cost V 4 bases and J 6 bases; bases outside gene matches: 4. The CDR3 is made up of 15 amino acids. This CDR3 reads CASSPGLAGGKTQYF. In DNA form, the CDR3 reads TGTGCCAGCAGCCCCGGACTAGCGGGAGGAAAGACCCAGTACTTC.

This clone was observed a single time. This rearrangement joins TRBV27 to TRBJ2-7; 7 bases line up with TRBD1. The CDR3 runs to 13 residues. Germline V CDR1 and CDR2: MNHEY, SMNVEV (reference sequence). V lost 5 bases, J lost 7 bases, and 8 bases stayed unmatched. CDR3 DNA sequence: TGTGCCAGCAGTAGACAGGGCGGCTATGAGCAGTACTTC. Its translation: CASSRQGGYEQYF.

The chain is built from TRBV27 and TRBJ1-2; 7 bases line up with TRBD1. Unmatched junction bases numbered 8, after V lost 6 bases and J lost 1 base. Germline-derived CDR1 and CDR2 are MNHEY and SMNVEV (reference sequence). The CDR3 covers 15 residues. The CDR3 reads CASSLGTVGNYGYTF. The CDR3 DNA reads TGTGCCAGCAGCCTAGGGACAGTGGGTAACTATGGCTACACCTTC.

This rearrangement joins TRBV7-9 to TRBJ1-1; D call uncertain. V was clipped by 5 bases and J by 4 bases, with 11 bases between them. The V gene's germline CDR1 is SEHNR and CDR2 FQNEAQ (reference sequence). There are 13 residues in the CDR3. The CDR3 protein is CASSPGTGTEAFF. The CDR3 DNA follows: TGTGCCAGCAGCCCCGGTACCGGCACTGAAGCTTTCTTT.

J is TRBJ1-2 and V is TRBV7-2; the D gene is possibly TRBD1 (6 bases). Trimming cost V 1 base and J 6 bases, with 12 bases left between them. Per germline, CDR1 SGHTA and CDR2 FQGNSA. CDR3 length equals 14 residues. CDR3 DNA: TGTGCCAGCAGCTTAGACTGGGGGCGAGATGGCTACACCTTC. Translated: CASSLDWGRDGYTF. The variable domain in full, completed from reference TRBV7-2 and TRBJ1-2, reads GAGVSQSPSNKVTEKGKDVELRCDPISGHTALYWYRQSLGQGLEFLIYFQGNSAPDKSGLPSDRFSAERTGGSVSTLTIQRTQQEDSAVYLCASSLDWGRDGYTFGSGTRLTVV.

V usage is TRBV29-1 and J usage is TRBJ1-1; TRBD1 might be the D (5 bases). The CDR3 consists of 11 residues. Germline CDR1 SQVTM, CDR2 ANQGSEA. V was shortened by 8 bases and J by 7 bases, with 14 bases between the two germline ends. CDR3 residues: CSSDRTNEAFF. CDR3 coding DNA: TGCAGCTCCGACAGAACAAATGAAGCTTTCTTT.

This chain joins TRBV3-1 (or the pseudogene TRBV3-2) and TRBJ2-5; D unclear. Germline V CDR1 and CDR2: LGHDT, YNNKEL (reference sequence). The CDR3 has 12 amino acids. V was trimmed by 4 bases and J by 7 bases, leaving 10 bases between them. The CDR3 DNA sequence: TGTGCCAGCAGCCTATCCTCCGGGACCCAGTACTTC. Its protein is CASSLSSGTQYF.

The J gene is TRBJ2-3, the V gene TRBV7-8; D gene uncertain. Germline-derived CDR1 and CDR2 are SGHVS and FQNEAQ. V was shortened by 7 bases and J by 6 bases, with 11 bases between the two germline ends. The CDR3 consists of 12 residues. The CDR3, as DNA: TGTGCCAGCACCAAGCTCGGGGATACGCAGTATTTT. As protein: CASTKLGDTQYF.

This clone was picked up one time. V is TRBV2 and J is TRBJ2-7; no clear D gene. Trimming stripped 4 bases from V and 4 bases from J, with 5 bases between. CDR3 length equals 11 residues. The germline V gene encodes CDR1 SNHLY and CDR2 FYNNEI. CDR3 amino acids: CASSVTYEQYF. DNA for the CDR3: TGTGCCAGCAGTGTTACATACGAGCAGTACTTC.

The rearrangement uses TRBV24-1 and TRBJ2-2; D possibly corresponds to TRBD1 (6 bases). From germline, CDR1 is KGHDR and CDR2 SFDVKD. V lost 7 bases and J lost 6, with 17 bases in between. The CDR3 length is 15 residues. CDR3 DNA: TGTGCCACCAGCCAAAGCAGGGGATTTCCCGGGGAGCTGTTTTTT. Translating gives CATSQSRGFPGELFF.